The rows below give T cell receptor beta chains drawn from one sample of a study of cytomegalovirus exposure and HLA in healthy donors. Assay used: immunoSEQ multiplex PCR; TCRdb lists only in-frame clones, some missing. The repertoire includes some 210,000 clones, 60% to 80% of them detected once, and around 4% sits in the top ten. The sample comprised PBMCs. These TCRs come from a male donor in good health and CMV-seronegative. CDR3s include the opening cysteine and the closing phenylalanine or tryptophan. Fields, in order: J gene, V gene, clone size, D gene, CDR3 DNA, CDR3 protein. D genes are given only for firm matches. Clone size, where shown, is once, few, many, or a class for clones that have expanded.

TRBJ1-5,TRBV28,-,TRBD1,TGTGCCAGCAGTTGGGGGGGACAGGGGAGCAATCAGCCCCAGCATTTT,CASSWGGQGSNQPQHF
TRBJ2-5,TRBV30,-,TRBD1,TGTGCCTGGATGCAGGGGGAAGAGACCCAGTACTTC,CAWMQGEETQYF
TRBJ2-5,TRBV7-3,-,TRBD2,TGTGCCAGCAGCGAGGGTGCTAGCGGATTAGAGACCCAGTACTTC,CASSEGASGLETQYF
TRBJ2-3,TRBV25-1,-,TRBD2,TGTGCCAGCAGTGATCGCGGACTAGCGGGAGCAGATACGCAGTATTTT,CASSDRGLAGADTQYF
TRBJ2-7,TRBV2,-,TRBD1,TGTGCCAGCAGTGGCCCGGGACAGGGCTCCTACGAGCAGTACTTC,CASSGPGQGSYEQYF
TRBJ2-1,TRBV18,-,-,TGTGCCAGCTCACCACGCCTAGTGGCCGGGTCCGATGAGCAGTTCTTC,CASSPRLVAGSDEQFF
TRBJ2-7,TRBV2,-,TRBD2,TGTGCCAGCAGTGAACGCCTAGCGGCGGTTTTC,CASSERLAAVF
TRBJ2-5,TRBV10-2,-,-,TGCGCCAGCTCTGTTACAGGACGGGCCCAAGAGACCCAGTACTTC,CASSVTGRAQETQYF
TRBJ2-5,TRBV7-8,-,TRBD2,TGTGCCAGCAGCGTTAGCGGGGGGATCCAAGAGACCCAGTACTTC,CASSVSGGIQETQYF
TRBJ2-1,TRBV11-2,-,TRBD2,TGTGCCAGCAGTCCTTTCAGGAAGCGGGAGGGGTCCTACAATGAGCAGTTCTTC,CASSPFRKREGSYNEQFF
TRBJ2-2,TRBV6-4,-,TRBD1,TGTGCCAGCAGCCTACTCATCCGGGACAGGGGAGGTACCGGGGAGCTGTTTTTT,CASSLLIRDRGGTGELFF
TRBJ2-4,TRBV4-2,-,-,TGTGCCAGCGCCGAGAGGGCGGACATTCAGTACTTC,CASAERADIQYF
TRBJ1-3,TRBV28,-,-,TGTGCCAGCAGTTTATCCGCAGTAACGGGGTCTGGAAACACCATATATTTT,CASSLSAVTGSGNTIYF
TRBJ2-4,TRBV19,-,-,TGTGCCAGTACTGACGACAGAAACACAGCCAAAAACATTCAGTACTTC,CASTDDRNTAKNIQYF
TRBJ1-2,TRBV6-1,-,TRBD1,TGTGCCAGCAGTAGGGACAGGAATGGCTACACCTTC,CASSRDRNGYTF
TRBJ2-7,TRBV21-1,-,-,TGTGCCAGCAGCAAAGGGGCTAGCGGGAGCTACGAGCAGTACTTC,CASSKGASGSYEQYF
TRBJ2-7,TRBV28,-,TRBD2,TGTGCCAGCAGCCCGAGCGGGGAGGCCGCCTACGAGCAGTACTTC,CASSPSGEAAYEQYF
TRBJ1-5,TRBV19,few,-,TGTGCCAGTACCCCTTTCGACTATAGCAATCAGCCCCAGCATTTT,CASTPFDYSNQPQHF
TRBJ1-2,TRBV19,-,-,TGTGCCAGTAGTACCGGACAGCACTCCAGCTATGGCTACACCTTC,CASSTGQHSSYGYTF
TRBJ1-1,TRBV21-1,-,-,TGTGCCAGCAGCCCTCGGAGGACAGAGGCTGGTGAAGCTTTCTTT,CASSPRRTEAGEAFF
TRBJ2-1,TRBV6-5,-,TRBD2,TGTGCCAGCAGTTACGAAGGCGGGGGTCACAATGAGCAGTTCTTC,CASSYEGGGHNEQFF
TRBJ1-1,TRBV7-3,-,-,TGTGCCAGCAGCTTCGGACAGACTTTGAACACTGAAGCTTTCTTT,CASSFGQTLNTEAFF
TRBJ1-3,TRBV2,few,-,TGTGCCAGCAGTGAAAGCTTGGGGCAAAGCTCTGGAAACACCATATATTTT,CASSESLGQSSGNTIYF